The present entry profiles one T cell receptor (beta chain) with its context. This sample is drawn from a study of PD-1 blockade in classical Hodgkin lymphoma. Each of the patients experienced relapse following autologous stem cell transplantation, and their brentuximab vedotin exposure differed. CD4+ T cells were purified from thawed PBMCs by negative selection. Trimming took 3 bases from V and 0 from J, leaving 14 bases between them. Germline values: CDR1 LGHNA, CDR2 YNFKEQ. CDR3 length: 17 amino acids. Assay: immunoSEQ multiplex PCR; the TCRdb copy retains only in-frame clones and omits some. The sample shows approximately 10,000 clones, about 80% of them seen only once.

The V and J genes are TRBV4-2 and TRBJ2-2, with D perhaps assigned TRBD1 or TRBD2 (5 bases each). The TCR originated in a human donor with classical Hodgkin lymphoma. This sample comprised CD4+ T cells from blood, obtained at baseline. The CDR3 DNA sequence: TGTGCCAGCAGCCACCGATTGGGGGACGCGAACACCGGGGAGCTGTTTTTT. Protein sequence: CASSHRLGDANTGELFF.